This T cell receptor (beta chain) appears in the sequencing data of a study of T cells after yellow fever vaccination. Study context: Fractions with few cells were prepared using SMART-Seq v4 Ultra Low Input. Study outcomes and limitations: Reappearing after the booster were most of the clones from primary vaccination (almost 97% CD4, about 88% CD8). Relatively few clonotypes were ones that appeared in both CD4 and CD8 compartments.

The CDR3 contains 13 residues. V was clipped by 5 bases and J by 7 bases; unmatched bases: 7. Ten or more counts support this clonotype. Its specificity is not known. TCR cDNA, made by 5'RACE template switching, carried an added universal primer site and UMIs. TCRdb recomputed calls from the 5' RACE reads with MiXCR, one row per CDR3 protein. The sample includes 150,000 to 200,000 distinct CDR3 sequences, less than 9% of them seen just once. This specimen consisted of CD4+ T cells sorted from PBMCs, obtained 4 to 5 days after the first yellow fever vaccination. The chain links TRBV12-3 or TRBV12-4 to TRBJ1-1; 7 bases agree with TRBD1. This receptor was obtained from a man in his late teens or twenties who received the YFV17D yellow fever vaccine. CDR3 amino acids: CASSSYQGVEAFF. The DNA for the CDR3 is TGTGCCAGCAGTAGCTATCAGGGGGTTGAAGCTTTCTTT.